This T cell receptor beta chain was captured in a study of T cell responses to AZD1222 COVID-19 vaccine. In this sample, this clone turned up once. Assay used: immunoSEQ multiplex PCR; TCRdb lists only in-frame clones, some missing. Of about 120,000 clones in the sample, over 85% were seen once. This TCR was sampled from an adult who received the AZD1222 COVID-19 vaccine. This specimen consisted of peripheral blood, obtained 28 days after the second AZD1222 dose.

CDR3 protein: CASSSDGYTEAFF. In DNA form, the CDR3 reads TGTGCCAGCAGCTCCGACGGCTACACTGAAGCTTTCTTT. V and J are TRBV7-9 and TRBJ1-1; D is unclear. CDR1 SEHNR and CDR2 FQNEAQ come from the germline V gene (reference sequence). V dropped 4 bases and J dropped 3 bases, with 9 bases sitting between them. This CDR3 is 13 amino acids long.